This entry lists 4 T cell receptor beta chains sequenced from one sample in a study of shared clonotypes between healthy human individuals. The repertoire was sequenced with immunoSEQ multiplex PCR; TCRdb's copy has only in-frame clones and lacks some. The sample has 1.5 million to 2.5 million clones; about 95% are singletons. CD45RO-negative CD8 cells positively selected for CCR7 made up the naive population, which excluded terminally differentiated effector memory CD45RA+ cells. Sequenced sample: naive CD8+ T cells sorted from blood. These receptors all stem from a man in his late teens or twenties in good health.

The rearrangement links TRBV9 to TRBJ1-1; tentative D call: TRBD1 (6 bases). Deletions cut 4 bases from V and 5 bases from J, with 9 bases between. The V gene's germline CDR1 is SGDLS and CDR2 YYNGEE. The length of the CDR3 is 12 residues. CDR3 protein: CASSRGDTEAFF. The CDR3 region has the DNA TGTGCCAGCAGCAGGGGGGATACTGAAGCTTTCTTT.

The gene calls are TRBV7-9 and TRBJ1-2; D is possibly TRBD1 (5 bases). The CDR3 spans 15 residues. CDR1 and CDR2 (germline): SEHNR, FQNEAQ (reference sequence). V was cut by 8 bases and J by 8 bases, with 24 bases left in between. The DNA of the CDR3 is TGTGCCAGCTCTAGCCGGGACGGTCTTCCCGTAGGCTACACCTTC. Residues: CASSSRDGLPVGYTF.

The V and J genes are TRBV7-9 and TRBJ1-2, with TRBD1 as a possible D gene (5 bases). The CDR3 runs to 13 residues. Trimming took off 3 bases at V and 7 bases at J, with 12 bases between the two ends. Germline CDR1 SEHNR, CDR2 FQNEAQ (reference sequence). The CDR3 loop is CASSFVGESGYTF. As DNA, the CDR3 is TGTGCCAGCAGCTTCGTGGGGGAATCTGGCTACACCTTC.

For the CDR3, the DNA is TGTGCCAGCAGCTTGCATTCGAGCACAGATACGCAGTATTTT. Translated, it gives CASSLHSSTDTQYF. The chain recombines TRBV5-4 with TRBJ2-3; D unresolved. Per the germline V gene, CDR1 is SGHNT and CDR2 is YYREEE (reference sequence). The CDR3 is 14 amino acids. Trimming took off 1 base at V and 0 bases at J, with 6 bases between the two ends.